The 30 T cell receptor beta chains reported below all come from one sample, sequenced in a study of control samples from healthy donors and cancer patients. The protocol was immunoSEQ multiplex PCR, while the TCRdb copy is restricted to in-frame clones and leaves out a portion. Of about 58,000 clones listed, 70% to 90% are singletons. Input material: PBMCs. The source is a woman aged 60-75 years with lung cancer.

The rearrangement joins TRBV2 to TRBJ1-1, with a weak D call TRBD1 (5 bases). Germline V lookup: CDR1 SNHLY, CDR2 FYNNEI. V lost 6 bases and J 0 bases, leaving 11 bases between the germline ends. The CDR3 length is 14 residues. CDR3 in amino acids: CASRVGAMNTEAFF. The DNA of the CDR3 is TGTGCCAGCAGAGTAGGGGCTATGAACACTGAAGCTTTCTTT.

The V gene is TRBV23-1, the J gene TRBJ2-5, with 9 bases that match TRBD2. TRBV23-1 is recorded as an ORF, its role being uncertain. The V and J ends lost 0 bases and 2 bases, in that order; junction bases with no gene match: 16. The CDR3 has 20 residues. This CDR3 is CASSQSHWPVLAGLQETQYF. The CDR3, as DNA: TGCGCCAGCAGTCAATCTCACTGGCCGGTCCTAGCGGGGCTACAAGAGACCCAGTACTTC.

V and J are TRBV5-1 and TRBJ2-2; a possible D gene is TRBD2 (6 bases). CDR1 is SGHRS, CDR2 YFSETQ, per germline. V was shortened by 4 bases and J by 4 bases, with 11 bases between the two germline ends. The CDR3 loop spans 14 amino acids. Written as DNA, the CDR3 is TGCGCCAGCAGCCCGGGAGAGGTCACCGGGGAGCTGTTTTTT. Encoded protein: CASSPGEVTGELFF. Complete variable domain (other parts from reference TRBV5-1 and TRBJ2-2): KAGVTQTPRYLIKTRGQQVTLSCSPISGHRSVSWYQQTPGQGLQFLFEYFSETQRNKGNFPGRFSGRQFSNSRSEMNVSTLELGDSALYLCASSPGEVTGELFFGEGSRLTVL.

CDR3 DNA sequence: TGTGCCAGCAGGCTACAGGGACAGGGTGACTATGGCTACACCTTC. Translating it yields CASRLQGQGDYGYTF. The V call is TRBV28, the J call TRBJ1-2; TRBD1 matches at 9 bases. The CDR3 consists of 15 residues. With V trimmed by 6 bases and J by 3 bases, 8 bases remained unmatched. Germline V CDR1 and CDR2: MDHEN, SYDVKM.

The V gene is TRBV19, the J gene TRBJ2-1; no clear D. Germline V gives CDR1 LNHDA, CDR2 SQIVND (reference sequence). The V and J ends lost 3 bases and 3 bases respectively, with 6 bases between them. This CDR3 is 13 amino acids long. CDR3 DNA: TGTGCCAGTAGTATGGGGAACTACAATGAGCAGTTCTTC. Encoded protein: CASSMGNYNEQFF.

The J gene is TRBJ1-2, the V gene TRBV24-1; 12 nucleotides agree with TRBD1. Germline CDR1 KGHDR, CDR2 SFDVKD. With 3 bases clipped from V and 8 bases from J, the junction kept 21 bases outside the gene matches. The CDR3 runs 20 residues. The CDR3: CATSDAIPGQGAGINLGYTF. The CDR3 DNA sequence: TGTGCCACCAGTGATGCAATTCCGGGACAGGGGGCAGGGATCAACTTGGGCTACACCTTC.

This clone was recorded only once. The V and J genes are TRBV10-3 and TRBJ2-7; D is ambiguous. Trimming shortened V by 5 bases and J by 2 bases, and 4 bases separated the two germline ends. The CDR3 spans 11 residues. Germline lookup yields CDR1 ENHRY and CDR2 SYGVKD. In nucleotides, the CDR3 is TGTGCCATCAGTAGAACCTACGAGCAGTACTTC. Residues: CAISRTYEQYF.

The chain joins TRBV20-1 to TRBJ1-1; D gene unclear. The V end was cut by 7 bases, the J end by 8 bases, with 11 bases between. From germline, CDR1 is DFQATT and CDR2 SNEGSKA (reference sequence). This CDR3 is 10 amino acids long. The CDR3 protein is CSVGQFEAFF. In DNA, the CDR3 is TGCAGTGTAGGCCAGTTCGAAGCTTTCTTT.

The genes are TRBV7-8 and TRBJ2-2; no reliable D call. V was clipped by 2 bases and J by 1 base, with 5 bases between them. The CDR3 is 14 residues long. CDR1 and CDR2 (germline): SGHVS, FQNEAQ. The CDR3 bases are TGTGCCAGCAGCTTATCGATGAACACCGGGGAGCTGTTTTTT. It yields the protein CASSLSMNTGELFF.

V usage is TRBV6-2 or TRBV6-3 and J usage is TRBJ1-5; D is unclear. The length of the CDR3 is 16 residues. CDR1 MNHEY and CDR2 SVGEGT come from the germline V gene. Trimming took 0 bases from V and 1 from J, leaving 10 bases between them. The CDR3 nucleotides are TGTGCCAGCAGTTACTCGGGGATAACCAGCAATCAGCCCCAGCATTTT. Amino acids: CASSYSGITSNQPQHF.

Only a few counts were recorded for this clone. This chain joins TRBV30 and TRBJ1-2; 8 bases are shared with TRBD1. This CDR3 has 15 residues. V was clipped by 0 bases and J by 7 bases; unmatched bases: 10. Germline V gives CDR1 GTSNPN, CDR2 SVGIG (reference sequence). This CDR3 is CAWSVDRGQAGGYTF. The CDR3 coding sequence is TGTGCCTGGAGTGTAGATCGGGGACAGGCAGGTGGCTACACCTTC.

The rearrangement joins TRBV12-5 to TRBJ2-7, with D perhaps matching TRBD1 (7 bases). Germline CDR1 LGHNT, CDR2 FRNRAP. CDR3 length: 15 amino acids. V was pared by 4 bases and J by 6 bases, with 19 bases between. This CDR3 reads CASGSTRGTLPEQYF. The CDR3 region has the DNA TGTGCTAGTGGTTCGACCAGGGGGACTCTCCCCGAGCAGTACTTC.

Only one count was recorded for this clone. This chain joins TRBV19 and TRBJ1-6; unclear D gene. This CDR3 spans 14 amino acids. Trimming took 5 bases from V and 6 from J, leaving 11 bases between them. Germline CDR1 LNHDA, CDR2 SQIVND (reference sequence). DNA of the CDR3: TGTGCCAGTAGTCCTGGGGAAATTAATTCACCCCTCCACTTT. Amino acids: CASSPGEINSPLHF.

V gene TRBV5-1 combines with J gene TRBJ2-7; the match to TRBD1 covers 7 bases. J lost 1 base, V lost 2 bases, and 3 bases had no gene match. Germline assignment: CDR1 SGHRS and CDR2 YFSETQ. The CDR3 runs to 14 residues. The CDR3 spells CASSFPGQSYEQYF. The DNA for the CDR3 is TGCGCCAGCAGCTTCCCGGGACAGTCCTACGAGCAGTACTTC.

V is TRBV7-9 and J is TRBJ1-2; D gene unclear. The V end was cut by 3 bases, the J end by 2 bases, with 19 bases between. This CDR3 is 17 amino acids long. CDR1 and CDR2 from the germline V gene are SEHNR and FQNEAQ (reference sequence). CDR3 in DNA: TGTGCCAGCAGCTTGGCGTACCGCCTTCCCCGCAACTATGGCTACACCTTC. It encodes CASSLAYRLPRNYGYTF.

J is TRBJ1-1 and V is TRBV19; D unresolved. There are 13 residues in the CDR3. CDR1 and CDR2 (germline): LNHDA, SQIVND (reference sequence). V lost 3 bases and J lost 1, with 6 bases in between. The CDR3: CASSIERNTEAFF. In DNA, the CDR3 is TGTGCCAGTAGTATCGAAAGGAACACTGAAGCTTTCTTT.

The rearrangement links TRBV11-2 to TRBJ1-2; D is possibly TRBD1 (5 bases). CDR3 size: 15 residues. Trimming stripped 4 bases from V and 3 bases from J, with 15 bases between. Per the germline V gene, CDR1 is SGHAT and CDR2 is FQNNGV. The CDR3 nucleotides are TGTGCCAGCAGCTCCCCCAGGGCTTTATACTATGGCTACACCTTC. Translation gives CASSSPRALYYGYTF.

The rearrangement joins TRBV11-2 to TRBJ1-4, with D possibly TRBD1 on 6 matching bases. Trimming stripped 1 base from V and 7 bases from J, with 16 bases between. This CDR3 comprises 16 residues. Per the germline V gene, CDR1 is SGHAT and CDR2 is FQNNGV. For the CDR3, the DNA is TGTGCCAGCAGCTTAGTAGGGGCAGGGGCAACTGAAAAACTGTTTTTT. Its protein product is CASSLVGAGATEKLFF.

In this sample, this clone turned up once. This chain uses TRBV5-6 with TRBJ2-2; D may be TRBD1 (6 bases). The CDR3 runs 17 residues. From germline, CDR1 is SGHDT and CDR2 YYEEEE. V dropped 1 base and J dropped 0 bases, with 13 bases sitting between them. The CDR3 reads CASSLFSRGTNTGELFF. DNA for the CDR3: TGTGCCAGCAGCTTGTTTAGCAGGGGCACGAACACCGGGGAGCTGTTTTTT.

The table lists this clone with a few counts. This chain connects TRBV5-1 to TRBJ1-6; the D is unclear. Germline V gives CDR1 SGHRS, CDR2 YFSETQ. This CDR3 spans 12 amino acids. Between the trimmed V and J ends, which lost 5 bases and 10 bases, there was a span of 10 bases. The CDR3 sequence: CASRDEGSPLHF. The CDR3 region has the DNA TGCGCCAGCAGAGACGAGGGCTCACCCCTCCACTTT. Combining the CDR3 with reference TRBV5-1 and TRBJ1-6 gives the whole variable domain KAGVTQTPRYLIKTRGQQVTLSCSPISGHRSVSWYQQTPGQGLQFLFEYFSETQRNKGNFPGRFSGRQFSNSRSEMNVSTLELGDSALYLCASRDEGSPLHFGNGTRLTVT.

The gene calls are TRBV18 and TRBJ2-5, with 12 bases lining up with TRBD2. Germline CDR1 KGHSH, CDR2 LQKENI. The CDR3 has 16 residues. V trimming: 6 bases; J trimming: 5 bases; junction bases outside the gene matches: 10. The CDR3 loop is CASSRGLAGIGETQYF. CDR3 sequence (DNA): TGTGCCAGCTCCCGAGGACTAGCGGGAATTGGGGAGACCCAGTACTTC.

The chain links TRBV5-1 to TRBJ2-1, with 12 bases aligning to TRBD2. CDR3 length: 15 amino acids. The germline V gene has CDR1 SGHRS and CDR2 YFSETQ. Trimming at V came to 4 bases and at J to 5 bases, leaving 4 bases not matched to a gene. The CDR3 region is CASSPRLAGDNEQFF. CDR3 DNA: TGCGCCAGCAGCCCTAGACTAGCGGGGGACAATGAGCAGTTCTTC.

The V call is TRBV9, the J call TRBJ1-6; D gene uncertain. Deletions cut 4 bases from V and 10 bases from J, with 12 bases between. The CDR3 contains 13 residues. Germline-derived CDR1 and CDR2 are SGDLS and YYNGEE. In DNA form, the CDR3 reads TGTGCCAGCAGCCCGAACCCGGACTCACCCCTCCACTTT. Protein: CASSPNPDSPLHF. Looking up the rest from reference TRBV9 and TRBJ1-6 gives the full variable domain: DSGVTQTPKHLITATGQRVTLRCSPRSGDLSVYWYQQSLDQGLQFLIQYYNGEERAKGNILERFSAQQFPDLHSELNLSSLELGDSALYFCASSPNPDSPLHFGNGTRLTVT.

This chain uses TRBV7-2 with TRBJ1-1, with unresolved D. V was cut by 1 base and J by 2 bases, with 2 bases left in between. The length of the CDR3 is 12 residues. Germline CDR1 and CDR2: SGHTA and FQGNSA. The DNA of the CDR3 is TGTGCCAGCAGCTTAGTAAACACTGAAGCTTTCTTT. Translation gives CASSLVNTEAFF.

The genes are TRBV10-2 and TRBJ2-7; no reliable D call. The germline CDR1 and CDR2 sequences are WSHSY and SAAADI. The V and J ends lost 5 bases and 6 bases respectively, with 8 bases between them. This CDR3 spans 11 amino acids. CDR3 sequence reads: CASSYTREQYF. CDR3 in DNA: TGCGCCAGCAGTTATACACGCGAGCAGTACTTC.

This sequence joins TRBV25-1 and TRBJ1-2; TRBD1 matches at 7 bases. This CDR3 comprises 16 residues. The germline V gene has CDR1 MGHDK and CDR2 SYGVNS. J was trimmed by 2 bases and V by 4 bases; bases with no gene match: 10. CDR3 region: CASSGQTGPANYGYTF. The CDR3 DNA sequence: TGTGCCAGCAGTGGGCAGACAGGGCCGGCGAACTATGGCTACACCTTC.

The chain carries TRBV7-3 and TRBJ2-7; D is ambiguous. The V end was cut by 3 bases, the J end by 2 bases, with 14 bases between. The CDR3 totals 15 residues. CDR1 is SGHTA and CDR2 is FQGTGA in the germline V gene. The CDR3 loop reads CASSFLGDQTYEQYF. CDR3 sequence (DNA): TGTGCCAGCAGCTTCCTTGGGGATCAGACCTACGAGCAGTACTTC.

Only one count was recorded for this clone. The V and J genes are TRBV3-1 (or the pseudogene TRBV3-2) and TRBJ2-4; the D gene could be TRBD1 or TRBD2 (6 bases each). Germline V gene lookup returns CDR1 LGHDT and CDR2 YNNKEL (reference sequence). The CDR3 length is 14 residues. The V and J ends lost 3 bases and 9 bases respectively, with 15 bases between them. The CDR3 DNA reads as TGTGCCAGCAGCCAGACAACACAGGGAGGCATTCAGTACTTC. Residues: CASSQTTQGGIQYF.

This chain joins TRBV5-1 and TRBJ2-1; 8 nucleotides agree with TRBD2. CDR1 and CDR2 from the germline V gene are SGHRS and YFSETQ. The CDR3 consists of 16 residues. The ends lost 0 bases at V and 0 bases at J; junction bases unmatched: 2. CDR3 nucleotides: TGCGCCAGCAGCTTGGTAGCGGGGAACTCCTACAATGAGCAGTTCTTC. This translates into CASSLVAGNSYNEQFF.

The CDR3 spells CASVPMGIGEQFF. CDR3 bases: TGTGCCAGCGTGCCGATGGGGATCGGTGAGCAGTTCTTC. The chain couples TRBV2 to TRBJ2-1; no reliable D call. Trimming pared 8 bases from V and 9 bases from J, leaving 17 bases between. The CDR3 has 13 amino acids. Germline CDR1 reads SNHLY; CDR2 reads FYNNEI.